This T cell receptor beta chain was documented in a study of shared clonotypes between healthy human individuals (dated by TCRdb to 2019 to 2021). About the investigation overall: The cohort included three men and a couple of women between 18 and 49 years of age. Per donor, three plates each were used for CD4 naive and CD4 memory, two for CD8 naive, and one for CD8 memory. The study deeply sequenced blood TCR repertoires of about five healthy adults to estimate repertoire size and the extent of clonotype sharing between individuals. To increase sequencing depth and limit assay-specific biases, TCR repertoire library preparation and sequencing were carried out by different laboratories using diverse techniques. Leukapheresis yielded between about 0.94 and 10 billion PBMCs per donor. The study at large found these results: The small number of donors limited the genetic and exposure-history diversity represented. Naive subsets generally had larger estimated clonotype richness than memory subsets did. Compared with non-shared clonotypes, the clonotypes found in all four sorted-subset donors had higher generation probabilities. When a handful of donors were compared, the shared fraction of clonotypes was around 4.6% for naive CD4, more than 3% for naive CD8, 2.3% for memory CD4, and 0.4% for memory CD8. Rarefaction of sorted-subset datasets indicated incomplete sequencing despite the large sequencing depth. Only blood was sampled, and tissue TCR repertoires likely differ from those in blood. Based on pairwise subsampling, the degree of clonotype sharing among donors was expected to be affected by sequencing depth.

With regard to this clone: It lacks a known antigen. It has no much larger one-base neighbor in the sample; base qualities were not kept.

TCR CDR3 regions were amplified from genomic DNA by multiplex PCR using the deep immunoSEQ assay. Genomic DNA extracted from each cell subset was distributed evenly over all wells of several immunoSEQ 96-well plates, and each plate served as one replicate. For sorted subsets, each replicate PCR was loaded with about 0.2 ug genomic DNA, equivalent to 25,000 to 35,000 T cell genomes. Purified libraries were quantified with a Qubit 3.0 fluorometer, sized on a Bioanalyzer 2100, and re-quantified with the KAPA Library Quantification kit. Every immunoSEQ 96-well plate was sequenced on a dedicated single-read 150-cycle Illumina NextSeq 550 flow cell. Per the original workflow: Because only junctional sequences without quality scores were contained in the immunoSEQ output, filtering matching that applied to full-length reads could not be performed. To assign V/J genes and CDR3, sequences were annotated against IMGT germline references using PyIR, a Python wrapper for IgBLAST v1.9. Reads were removed for weak V/J assignments (E-value above 1e-6), missing CDR3, stop codons, out-of-frame junctions, or ambiguous translated residues. V3J clonotypes were defined as sequences sharing an identical inferred V gene, J gene, and CDR3 amino acid sequence. Percentage overlap between repertoires was calculated by dividing the number of shared unique clonotypes by the size of the smaller repertoire. Richness of each repertoire was evaluated using RTK rarefaction, the Chao1 estimator, and Recon v2.1 estimates of unobserved clonotypes. Generation probabilities were computed with OLGA for all TCRbeta clonotypes obtained by the gDNA method from several donors. TCRdb re-hosts the immuneACCESS table, in-frame sequences only. Its copies lack some clones; in the studies checked, an unresolved V gene accounts for under half of them, and the cause for the rest is not known. The V and J calls and the clone size are those of that table, but D and trimming were determined from the DNA. A total of roughly 1 million clones appear in this sample, about 75% of them only once. Around 1.4% of the sample rests with the top ten.

Relative to germline, V is 0 bases shorter and J is 5 bases shorter, with 14 bases between their ends. Reading from cysteine to phenylalanine, the CDR3 counts 15 amino acids. CDR3 DNA only is kept here, 45 bases in frame from base 1. From a lookup of the germline V gene, CDR1 and CDR2 are SGHRS and YFSETQ. The donors were healthy, HIV-negative adults who had no recently reported acute infections or vaccinations. Only Caucasian adults living in Nashville, Tennessee, USA were represented among the donors. CD4+ T cells were enriched through magnetic negative selection, after which naive cells were positively selected on CD45RA and the remaining negative fraction served as the memory subset. Blood was collected by leukapheresis, and PBMCs were isolated by Ficoll-Histopaque density gradient centrifugation and then cryopreserved in liquid nitrogen vapor phase. Analytical flow cytometry was used to check the purity and quantity of each magnetically sorted T cell population. Each sorted fraction had its genomic DNA isolated and then quantified by UV absorbance on a Nanodrop 2000c.

This chain is built from TRBV5-1 and TRBJ2-5, and possibly TRBD1, on 6 matching bases. Sequences were obtained from memory CD4+ T cells sorted from blood. What this sample's cell subset or site label stands for: CD45RA-negative fraction. The TCR sequence derives from a man younger than 35 in good health. The DNA reads as follows: TGCGCCAGCAGCTTGGATACAGGGTTCGGGGAGACCCAGTACTTC. The resulting protein is CASSLDTGFGETQYF.